This TCR beta chain was profiled in a study of blood T cell repertoires in COVID-19. Study-wide background: Spain, Italy and the United States supplied samples that represented acute and convalescent COVID-19. PBMCs, B-cell-depleted T cells, or T cells were the source of the cDNA or gDNA that made up the material.

As processed by the authors: Nucleated cell counts were estimated from reference gene primer amplification. Repertoires were generated with immunoSEQ multiplex PCR, while TCRdb's copy carries only in-frame clones and drops some. D and trimming were read from the DNA, whereas the V and J calls and clone size are those reported in that table. The data contain 100,000 to 150,000 clones, more than 70% of them seen just once; the ten biggest clones take up 1.1% to 1.5%. The TCR originated in a man aged 60 to 75 with acute or convalescent COVID-19. The source material was peripheral blood.

The CDR3 spells CASSADRVYEQYF. CDR3 nucleotides: TGTGCCAGCTCAGCTGACAGGGTCTACGAGCAGTACTTC. The J gene is TRBJ2-7, the V gene TRBV18, with TRBD1 matching 7 bases. Unmatched junction bases numbered 4, after V lost 5 bases and J lost 3 bases. There are 13 residues in the CDR3. Germline V gene sequence: CDR1 KGHSH, CDR2 LQKENI.